Each of the 10 T cell receptor beta chains below was sequenced from the same sample in a study of shared clonotypes between healthy human individuals. Terminally differentiated effector memory CD45RA+ cells were excluded by CCR7 positive selection of CD45RO-negative cells. TCRdb's table, derived via immunoSEQ multiplex PCR, lists solely in-frame clones and lacks some. The data show 2 million to 2.5 million clones, 85% to 95% seen once. The source material was naive CD8+ T cells from PBMCs. Receptors were obtained from a man between 18 and 35 years old in good health. Some clones in this sample may be carry-over from other donors' samples.

The V and J genes are TRBV29-1 and TRBJ2-3; D gene ambiguous. Germline CDR1 SQVTM, CDR2 ANQGSEA. Trimming stripped 1 base from V and 2 bases from J, with 10 bases between. The CDR3 consists of 14 residues. The CDR3 coding sequence is TGCAGCGTTGAAGGACTGGAAATCACAGATACGCAGTATTTT. This sequence encodes CSVEGLEITDTQYF.

V is TRBV5-1 and J is TRBJ2-1; D uncertain. There are 14 residues in the CDR3. The V gene lost 4 bases and the J gene lost 8 bases, with 16 bases spanning the gap. CDR1 is SGHRS and CDR2 is YFSETQ in the germline V gene. The CDR3 region is CASSDFPARDEQFF. CDR3 bases: TGCGCCAGCAGCGACTTTCCCGCTAGGGATGAGCAGTTCTTC.

This chain uses TRBV4-3 with TRBJ2-7, with TRBD1 matching over 7 bases. The V gene's germline CDR1 is LGHNA and CDR2 YSLEER. The CDR3 loop spans 15 amino acids. V trimming: 4 bases; J trimming: 1 base; junction bases outside the gene matches: 7. The CDR3 DNA reads TGCGCCAGCAGCCGGATCTGGGACAGTTCCTACGAGCAGTACTTC. It specifies CASSRIWDSSYEQYF.

This clone has just one count. This chain uses TRBV27 with TRBJ2-2; TRBD2 matches at 8 bases. V gave up 4 bases and J gave up 6 bases; unmatched junction bases: 16. The germline CDR1 and CDR2 sequences are MNHEY and SMNVEV (reference sequence). The CDR3 consists of 18 residues. CDR3 protein: CASSSGGAIAPPPGELFF. CDR3 nucleotides: TGTGCCAGCAGTTCGGGGGGGGCTATAGCGCCTCCCCCCGGGGAGCTGTTTTTT.

The V call is TRBV5-1, the J call TRBJ2-5; maybe TRBD1 (5 bases). The DNA end is more similar to TRBJ2-7, so the J call may be wrong. The CDR3 is made up of 14 amino acids. Germline V gene sequence: CDR1 SGHRS, CDR2 YFSETQ. The CDR3 sequence is CASSPRTRRDEQYF. As DNA, the CDR3 is TGCGCCAGCAGCCCTAGGACACGGCGCGACGAGCAGTACTTC.

About this clone: This specimen includes other DNA sequences encoding the same CDR3. The chain is built from TRBV28 and TRBJ2-7; 7 nucleotides match TRBD1. This CDR3 spans 12 amino acids. Losses at the gene ends were 4 bases for V and 3 bases for J; bases not matched to a gene: 0. Germline CDR1 MDHEN, CDR2 SYDVKM. The CDR3, as DNA: TGTGCCAGCAGTTGGGACAGCTACGAGCAGTACTTC. Its translation is CASSWDSYEQYF.

This chain links TRBV6-1 with TRBJ1-5; no definite D call. Germline V gives CDR1 MNHNS, CDR2 SASEGT. Trimming removed 3 bases at V and 3 bases at J, with 15 bases between. This CDR3 comprises 16 residues. In DNA form, the CDR3 reads TGTGCCAGCAGTGATAAACGTATGCCCTCCAATCAGCCCCAGCATTTT. It is translated as CASSDKRMPSNQPQHF.

CDR3 sequence (DNA): TGCGCCAGCAGCCAAGCTCTAGCGGGAGGGCCCTACAATGAGCAGTTCTTC. This gives the protein CASSQALAGGPYNEQFF. This chain uses TRBV4-1 with TRBJ2-1, with 12 positions matching TRBD2. Trimming took 1 base from V and 2 from J; bases not matched to a gene: 3. The germline gives CDR1 MGHRA, CDR2 YSYEKL. This CDR3 contains 17 residues.

This rearrangement joins TRBV28 to TRBJ2-1; 9 bases map to TRBD2. The V segment lost 6 bases and the J segment 1 base; nucleotides outside the gene matches: 7. Germline assignment: CDR1 MDHEN and CDR2 SYDVKM. CDR3 size: 16 residues. DNA for the CDR3: TGTGCCAGCAGCAAACGCGGGAGGGGGTCCTACAATGAGCAGTTCTTC. It specifies CASSKRGRGSYNEQFF.

A note on this clone: The sample carries other DNA sequences with the same CDR3. The chain carries TRBV5-6 and TRBJ1-1; unclear D gene. The germline V and J ends were trimmed by 3 bases and 3 bases, with 6 bases remaining between them. CDR1 is SGHDT, CDR2 YYEEEE, per germline. The CDR3 totals 12 residues. The CDR3 bases are TGTGCCAGCAGCTACGGAGACACTGAAGCTTTCTTT. It yields the protein CASSYGDTEAFF.